This record concerns one T cell receptor beta chain sequence. The specificity of this receptor is unknown. No base quality information exists; no much larger clone differs at one position. The sample comes from a study of T cell responses to AZD1222 COVID-19 vaccine (dated by TCRdb to 2020 to 2022). The study in broad terms: Because spike-specific TCR depth and breadth did not differ between the two schedules, AZD1222 recipients who got a second dose at roughly 4 weeks were pooled with those who got a second dose at roughly 12 weeks. TCR sequencing was performed for about 250 trial participants, of whom 200 to 210 were given two doses of AZD1222 and around 25 were given two doses of MenACWY control vaccine. Trial participants were enrolled by age into subgroups of 18-55, 56-69 and 70-plus years, and 148, 28 and 57 TCR-sequenced participants, respectively, were included in these subgroups.

What the research found in general, with its limitations: Because no day 14 peak-response samples were available, the repertoires could be characterized only after the peak T cell response. Spike-specific TCR breadth and depth rose significantly after two AZD1222 doses compared with day 0 and with MenACWY recipients. Vaccine-associated CD4 TCRs spanned the whole spike protein, with dominant responses in regions 160-218 and 743-854. Most participants were white British and females outnumbered males, and the authors suggested that clonal diversity may have been underestimated. Reportedly, almost half of the unique spike-specific TCRs recognized epitopes lying outside the regions that are mutated in the B.1.351 and B.1.1.7 variants. Conclusions about previously exposed vaccinees are limited because only five to seven AZD1222 recipients were SARS-CoV-2 seropositive at baseline. In the small 56-69-year group, the increase in depth fell short of significance, most likely because of low power.

Trimming removed 3 bases from V and 7 bases from J; the gene matches leave 6 bases unexplained. The CDR3, from cysteine to phenylalanine, totals 15 residues. Left in the record is the CDR3 DNA by itself, 45 bases read in frame from the first base. CDR1 KGHSH and CDR2 LQKENI are derived from the germline V gene. The CDR3 regions of human TCRbeta chains were analyzed by immunosequencing. In the source study's methods: TCRs in the repertoires were compared against a reference library of SARS-CoV-2-specific TCRs that had been generated with the MIRA antigen-specificity platform. Breadth was defined as the fraction of unique TCRs that were SARS-CoV-2-associated, and depth was defined as the fraction of total T cells that were SARS-CoV-2-associated. Each spike-specific TCR was assigned to its reactive spike region and to a CD4 or CD8 class using the MIRA data. Log10-transformed breadth and depth values were compared by one-way ANOVA with Sidak's multiple comparisons tests. TCRdb obtained this table from immuneACCESS and retained in-frame rearrangements with V and J assigned. These tables miss some clones; where compared with another copy, unresolved V genes account for less than half of the shortfall, and the remainder is unexplained. That table gives V, J and clone size, and the DNA gave D and trimming. For this sample there are about 130,000 clones; around 84% appear just once. The ten largest clonotypes hold approximately 4% of the sample.

What the time point label conveys for this sample: baseline before first vaccination. Vaccinee samples were obtained from the UK trials COV001 and COV002, which included a single-blind randomized controlled phase 2/3 trial of AZD1222 (ChAdOx1 nCoV-19) in healthy adults. For TCRbeta chain sequencing, PBMC samples from trial participants were taken at day 0 and at day 28 after the second dose. The rearranged chain carries TRBV18 and TRBJ1-6; the central 7 bases match TRBD1. Specimen: peripheral blood, collected on day 0 of AZD1222 vaccination. This receptor was obtained from an adult in good health. This receptor has the CDR3 CASSPDRVRNSPLHF. The DNA is as follows: TGTGCCAGCTCACCTGACAGGGTTCGAAATTCACCCCTCCACTTT.